This T cell receptor beta chain appears in the sequencing data of a study of blood T cell repertoires in COVID-19 (dated by TCRdb to 2018 to 2021). Regarding the research as a whole: Samples covering the acute and convalescent phases of COVID-19 were provided by collaborators in the United States, Italy and Spain. The prospective study material was composed of cDNA or gDNA derived from T cells, B-cell-depleted T cells, or PBMCs. Deeply sampled blood TCRbeta repertoires from subjects exposed to, actively infected with, or recovered from COVID-19 were included in the dataset. The repertoires were made available in a free public database intended to serve as a resource for research on the immune response to SARS-CoV-2. The samples were drawn from two sources: the first 160 participants of the ongoing ImmuneRACE study, and over 950 subjects contributed by 6 global collaborators. A de-identified subject ID, COVID-19 status, age in years and sex were almost always included in the sample metadata. Where available, HLA class I and class II types were obtained from metadata supplied by the sample provider rather than from assay-based typing. The investigation overall reported the following: How much clinical and demographic metadata was included differed by source and by participant, and the metadata was provided uncurated.

The immunoSEQ Assay, a bias-controlled multiplex PCR, was used to amplify TCRbeta CDR3 regions from genomic DNA. The original pipeline was this. The number of nucleated cells in each sample was estimated by amplification of reference gene primers within the assay. To quantify the absolute abundance of each unique TCRbeta CDR3 rearrangement, sequence reads were collapsed and filtered. Productive Simpson clonality was computed per sample as the square root of Simpson's diversity index over productive rearrangements. In TCRdb, the immuneACCESS table is reduced to in-frame sequences with V and J assigned. These tables do not hold every clone; where another copy was compared, an unresolved V gene accounts for under half, and the others remain unexplained. V, J and clone size derive from that table, while D and trimming were established from the DNA sequence. This sample is represented by hundreds of thousands of clones; 80% to 90% of them were singletons. Jointly, the top ten make up approximately 0.9% of the sample.

As concerns this clone: Its recognized antigen is unknown. No much larger clone is present one base from it, and per-base qualities are unavailable.

From its cysteine to its phenylalanine, the CDR3 spans 13 amino acids. Only the CDR3 region is kept as DNA, spanning 39 bases read in frame from base 1. The germline ends are 5 bases apart after V is trimmed by 7 bases and J by 1 base. One collaborating source in Seattle enrolled patients while the patients were actively infected and followed the patients over time throughout the course of disease. Each collaborating institution followed its own protocols to collect whole blood in K2EDTA tubes. For TCRbeta analysis, collaborators shipped samples as frozen whole blood, isolated PBMCs, or DNA extracted from either of those sample types.

The sequencing sample was made of peripheral blood. The TCR was taken from a young man with COVID-19, enrolled during active disease. This receptor chain uses TRBV12-3 or TRBV12-4 and TRBJ2-6; a confident D gene designation cannot be given. The CDR3 protein sequence reads: CASIVSGANVLTF. The DNA is TGTGCCAGCATCGTTTCTGGGGCCAACGTCCTGACTTTC.